This T cell receptor beta chain emerged from a study of blood T cell repertoires in COVID-19. Across the study: Specimens from acute and convalescent COVID-19 originated in the United States, Italy and Spain.

Sequencing was performed with immunoSEQ multiplex PCR; in TCRdb, only in-frame clones are kept and a portion is missing. The sample includes some 76,000 clones, around 86% of them seen just once. This CDR3 contains 12 residues. Trimming left V 0 bases short and J 14 bases short, with 12 bases between. CDR1 and CDR2 (germline): MNHEY, SVGEGT. The V and J genes are TRBV6-2 or TRBV6-3 and TRBJ2-3, with D unresolved. The receptor's source is a woman aged 18-29 years with acute or convalescent COVID-19. Sample: peripheral blood. CDR3 region: CASSYSGLERYF. In DNA form, the CDR3 reads TGTGCCAGCAGTTACTCCGGTTTGGAGAGGTATTTT.